This T cell receptor beta chain was retrieved from a study of STAT3 mutations in large granular lymphocyte leukemia. Findings of the study overall: Samples missed the first appearance of the clone. In T-cell large granular lymphocyte leukemia, about half of patients showed multiple immunodominant subclonotypes.

Concerning this clone: Its specificity is not known.

Assay: immunoSEQ multiplex PCR; the TCRdb copy retains only in-frame clones and omits some. The data contain several thousand clones, 65% to 70% of them seen just once; the ten biggest clones take up 16%. CDR1 is SEHNR, CDR2 FQNEAQ, per germline (reference sequence). V was cut by 5 bases and J by 7 bases, with 9 bases left in between. This CDR3 spans 11 amino acids. The sample comprised peripheral blood mononuclear cells. The chain couples TRBV7-9 to TRBJ2-7, with D perhaps assigned TRBD1 or TRBD2 (5 bases each). The TCR comes from a woman aged 40 to 50 with T-cell large granular lymphocyte leukemia. Some clones in this sample may be carry-over from other donors' samples. The CDR3 DNA follows: TGTGCCAGCAGCCGTGGGGGAGAGCAGTACTTC. Translating it yields CASSRGGEQYF.